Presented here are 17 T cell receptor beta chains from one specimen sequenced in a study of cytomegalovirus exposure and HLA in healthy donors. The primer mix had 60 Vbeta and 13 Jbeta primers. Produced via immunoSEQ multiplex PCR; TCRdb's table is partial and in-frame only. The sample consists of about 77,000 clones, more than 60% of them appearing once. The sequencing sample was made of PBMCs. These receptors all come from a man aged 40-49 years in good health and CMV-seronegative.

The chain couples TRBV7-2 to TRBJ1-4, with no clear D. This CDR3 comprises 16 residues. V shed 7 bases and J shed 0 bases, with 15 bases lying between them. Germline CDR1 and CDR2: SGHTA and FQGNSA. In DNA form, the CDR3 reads TGTGCCAGCACCGATTACACAGCGGCAACTAATGAAAAACTGTTTTTT. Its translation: CASTDYTAATNEKLFF.

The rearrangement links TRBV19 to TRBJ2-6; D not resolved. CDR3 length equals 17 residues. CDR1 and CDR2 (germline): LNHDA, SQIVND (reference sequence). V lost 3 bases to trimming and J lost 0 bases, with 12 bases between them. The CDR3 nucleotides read TGTGCCAGTAGTATCCTCCCCTCGAGCTCTGGGGCCAACGTCCTGACTTTC. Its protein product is CASSILPSSSGANVLTF.

The CDR3 reads CPLCEQFF. The CDR3 nucleotides read TGTCCCCTGTGTGAGCAGTTCTTC. This rearrangement joins TRBV19 to TRBJ2-1, with unresolved D. The CDR3 has 8 residues. The germline V gene encodes CDR1 LNHDA and CDR2 SQIVND (reference sequence). Combining the CDR3 with reference TRBV19 and TRBJ2-1 gives the whole variable domain DGGITQSPKYLFRKEGQNVTLSCEQNLNHDAMYWYRQDPGQGLRLIYYSQIVNDFQKGDIAEGYSVSREKKESFPLTVTSAQKNPTAFYLCPLCEQFFGPGTRLTVL.

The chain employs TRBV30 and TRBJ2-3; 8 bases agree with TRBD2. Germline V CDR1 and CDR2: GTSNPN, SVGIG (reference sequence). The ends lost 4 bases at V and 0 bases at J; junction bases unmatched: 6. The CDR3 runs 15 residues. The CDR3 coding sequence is TGTGCCTGGAATTTAGCGGGGCGAAGCACAGATACGCAGTATTTT. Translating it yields CAWNLAGRSTDTQYF.

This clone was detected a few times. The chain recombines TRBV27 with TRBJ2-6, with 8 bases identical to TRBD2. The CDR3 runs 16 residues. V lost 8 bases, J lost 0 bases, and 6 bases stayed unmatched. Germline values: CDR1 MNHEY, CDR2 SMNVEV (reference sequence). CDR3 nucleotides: TGTGCCAGCTTAGCGGGATCCAGCTCTGGGGCCAACGTCCTGACTTTC. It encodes CASLAGSSSGANVLTF.

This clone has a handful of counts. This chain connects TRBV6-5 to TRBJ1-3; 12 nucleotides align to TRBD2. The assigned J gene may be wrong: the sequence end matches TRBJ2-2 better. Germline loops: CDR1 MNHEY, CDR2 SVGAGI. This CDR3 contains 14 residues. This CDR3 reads CASTSGRDTGELFF. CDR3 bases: TGTGCCAGCACTAGCGGGAGGGACACCGGGGAGCTGTTTTTT.

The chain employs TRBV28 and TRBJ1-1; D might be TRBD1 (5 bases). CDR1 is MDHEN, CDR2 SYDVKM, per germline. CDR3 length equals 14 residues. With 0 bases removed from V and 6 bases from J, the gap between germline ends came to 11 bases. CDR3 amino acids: CASSLWAGKPEAFF. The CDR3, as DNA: TGTGCCAGCAGTTTATGGGCAGGGAAGCCTGAAGCTTTCTTT.

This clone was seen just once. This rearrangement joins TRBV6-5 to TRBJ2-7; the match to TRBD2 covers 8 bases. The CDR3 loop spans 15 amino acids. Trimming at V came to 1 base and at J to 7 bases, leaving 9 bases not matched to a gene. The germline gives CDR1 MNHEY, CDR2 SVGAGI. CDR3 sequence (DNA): TGTGCCAGCAGTTACTGGAGGGCGGGAGGAAGGGAGCAGTACTTC. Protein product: CASSYWRAGGREQYF.

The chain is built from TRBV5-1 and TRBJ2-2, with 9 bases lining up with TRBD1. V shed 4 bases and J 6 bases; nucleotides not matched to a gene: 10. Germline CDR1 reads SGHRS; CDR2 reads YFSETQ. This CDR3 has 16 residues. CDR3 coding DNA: TGCGCCAGCAGCATCACCGGGACAGGGCGGTCCGGGGAGCTGTTTTTT. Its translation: CASSITGTGRSGELFF.

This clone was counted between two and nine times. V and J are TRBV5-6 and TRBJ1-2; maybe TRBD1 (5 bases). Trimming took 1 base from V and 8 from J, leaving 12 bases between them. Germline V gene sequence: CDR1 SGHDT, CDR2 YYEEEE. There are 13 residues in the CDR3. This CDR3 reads CASSLRGSGGYTF. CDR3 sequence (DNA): TGTGCCAGCAGCTTGAGGGGTTCAGGGGGCTACACCTTC.

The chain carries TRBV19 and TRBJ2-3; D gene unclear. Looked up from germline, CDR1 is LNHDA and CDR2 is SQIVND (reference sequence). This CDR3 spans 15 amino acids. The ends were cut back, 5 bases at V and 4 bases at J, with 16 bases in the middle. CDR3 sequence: CASSASIVFADTQYF. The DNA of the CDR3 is TGTGCCAGTAGTGCTAGTATAGTATTTGCAGATACGCAGTATTTT.

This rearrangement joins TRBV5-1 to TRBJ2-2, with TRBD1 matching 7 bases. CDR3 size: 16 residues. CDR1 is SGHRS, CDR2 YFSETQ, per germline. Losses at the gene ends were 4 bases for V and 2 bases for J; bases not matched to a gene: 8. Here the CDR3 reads CASSIGDSFNTGELFF. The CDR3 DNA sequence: TGCGCCAGCAGCATAGGGGACAGTTTTAACACCGGGGAGCTGTTTTTT.

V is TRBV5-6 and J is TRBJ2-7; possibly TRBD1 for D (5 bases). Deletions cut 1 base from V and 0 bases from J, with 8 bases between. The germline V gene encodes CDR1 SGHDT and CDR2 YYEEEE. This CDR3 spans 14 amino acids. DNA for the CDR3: TGTGCCAGCAGCTTGCTAAGGGGCTCCTACGAGCAGTACTTC. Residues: CASSLLRGSYEQYF. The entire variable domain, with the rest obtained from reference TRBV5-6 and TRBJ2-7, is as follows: DAGVTQSPTHLIKTRGQQVTLRCSPKSGHDTVSWYQQALGQGPQFIFQYYEEEERQRGNFPDRFSGHQFPNYSSELNVNALLLGDSALYLCASSLLRGSYEQYFGPGTRLTVT.

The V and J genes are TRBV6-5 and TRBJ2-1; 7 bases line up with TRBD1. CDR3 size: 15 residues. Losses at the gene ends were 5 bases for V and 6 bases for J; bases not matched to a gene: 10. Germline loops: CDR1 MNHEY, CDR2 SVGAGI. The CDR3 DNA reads TGTGCCAGCAGTCAACAGGGGCCCCAATTCAATGAGCAGTTCTTC. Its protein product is CASSQQGPQFNEQFF.

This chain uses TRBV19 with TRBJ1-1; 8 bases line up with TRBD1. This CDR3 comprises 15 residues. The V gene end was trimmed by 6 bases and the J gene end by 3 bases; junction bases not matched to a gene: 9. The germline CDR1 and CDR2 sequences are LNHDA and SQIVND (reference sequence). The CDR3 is CASRLQGDRYTEAFF. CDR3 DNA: TGTGCCAGTAGACTACAGGGGGATCGATACACTGAAGCTTTCTTT.

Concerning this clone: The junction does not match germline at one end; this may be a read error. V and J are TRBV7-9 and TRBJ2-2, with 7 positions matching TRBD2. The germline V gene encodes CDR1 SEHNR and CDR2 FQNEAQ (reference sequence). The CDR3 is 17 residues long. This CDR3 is CSSSTHPRTSRIGELFF. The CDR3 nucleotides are TGTTCCAGCAGCACCCACCCCCGGACTAGTCGAATAGGGGAGCTGTTTTTT.

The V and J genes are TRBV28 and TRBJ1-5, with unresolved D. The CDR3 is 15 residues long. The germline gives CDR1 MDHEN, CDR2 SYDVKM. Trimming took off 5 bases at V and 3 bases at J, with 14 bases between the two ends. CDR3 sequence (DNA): TGTGCCAGCAGTCCCCCCCCGGGAAACAATCAGCCCCAGCATTTT. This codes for CASSPPPGNNQPQHF.